A single sample is the source of the 5 T cell receptor beta chains below, sequenced in a study of shared clonotypes between healthy human individuals. As defined, naive CD8 cells were CD45RO-negative and positively selected for CCR7, with terminally differentiated effector memory CD45RA+ cells excluded. Produced via immunoSEQ multiplex PCR; TCRdb's table is partial and in-frame only. The sample has under 2,000,000 clones, about 94% seen once. The sequenced sample was naive CD8+ T cells sorted from blood. These receptors came from a man aged 18-30 years in good health.

This chain connects TRBV28 to TRBJ2-4; D might be TRBD1 (5 bases). Trimming left V 4 bases short and J 6 bases short, with 10 bases between. The CDR3 covers 13 residues. The germline gives CDR1 MDHEN, CDR2 SYDVKM. CDR3 sequence (DNA): TGTGCCAGCAGTTCCAGGGTACGAAACATTCAGTACTTC. Its protein is CASSSRVRNIQYF.

The rearrangement links TRBV4-2 to TRBJ2-2; no definite D call. Germline values: CDR1 LGHNA, CDR2 YNFKEQ. The CDR3 sequence is 13 residues long. Trimming left V 2 bases short and J 4 bases short, with 5 bases between. CDR3 in amino acids: CASSQLVTGELFF. As DNA, the CDR3 is TGTGCCAGCAGCCAACTGGTCACCGGGGAGCTGTTTTTT.

The CDR3 nucleotides read TGCGCCAGCAGCCAAGACCAGCGGGAAGGGGAAGATACGCAGTATTTT. Its protein product is CASSQDQREGEDTQYF. The rearrangement uses TRBV4-3 and TRBJ2-3; 7 nucleotides agree with TRBD2. Germline lookup yields CDR1 LGHNA and CDR2 YSLEER. There are 16 residues in the CDR3. Trimming removed 0 bases from V and 5 bases from J; junction bases left unmatched: 8.

The CDR3 loop is CASSEWVTDTQYF. CDR3 DNA sequence: TGTGCCAGCAGCGAGTGGGTTACAGATACGCAGTATTTT. This chain connects TRBV9 to TRBJ2-3; D is undetermined. V lost 3 bases to trimming and J lost 3 bases, with 8 bases between them. CDR3 length: 13 amino acids. In germline, CDR1 is SGDLS, CDR2 YYNGEE. Filled out from reference TRBV9 and TRBJ2-3, the complete variable domain reads DSGVTQTPKHLITATGQRVTLRCSPRSGDLSVYWYQQSLDQGLQFLIQYYNGEERAKGNILERFSAQQFPDLHSELNLSSLELGDSALYFCASSEWVTDTQYFGPGTRLTVL.

This chain uses TRBV12-5 with TRBJ2-1; 11 bases are a match to TRBD2. With V trimmed by 3 bases and J by 9 bases, 4 bases remained unmatched. The length of the CDR3 is 14 residues. Germline V gene lookup returns CDR1 LGHNT and CDR2 FRNRAP. CDR3 in DNA: TGTGCTAGTGGTTTCGTGACTAGCGGGGCTGAGCAGTTCTTC. It codes for CASGFVTSGAEQFF.